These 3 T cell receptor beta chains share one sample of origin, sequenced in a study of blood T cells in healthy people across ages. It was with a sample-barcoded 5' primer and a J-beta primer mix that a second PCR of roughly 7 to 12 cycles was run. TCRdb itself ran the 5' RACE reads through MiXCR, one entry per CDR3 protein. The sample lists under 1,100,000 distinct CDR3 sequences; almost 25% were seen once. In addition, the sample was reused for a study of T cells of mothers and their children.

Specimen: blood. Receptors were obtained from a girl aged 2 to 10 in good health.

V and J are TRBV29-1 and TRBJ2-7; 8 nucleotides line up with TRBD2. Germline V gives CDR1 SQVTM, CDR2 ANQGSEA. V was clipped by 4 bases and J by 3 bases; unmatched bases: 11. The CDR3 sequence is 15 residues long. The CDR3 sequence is CSVGGSGTTIYEQYF. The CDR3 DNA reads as TGCAGCGTTGGGGGTAGCGGGACCACTATCTACGAGCAGTACTTC.

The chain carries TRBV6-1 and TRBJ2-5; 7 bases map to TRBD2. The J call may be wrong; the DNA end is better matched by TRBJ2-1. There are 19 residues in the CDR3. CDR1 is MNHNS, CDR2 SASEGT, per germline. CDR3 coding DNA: TGTGCCAGCACTCCCGGTGGGGGAGGGCCGGAATGGTCCTACAATGAGCAGTTCTTC. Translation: CASTPGGGGPEWSYNEQFF.

CDR3 DNA: TGTGCCAATCAGGGGGATCCAAATGAAAAACTGTTTTTT. Encoded protein: CANQGDPNEKLFF. V is TRBV10-3 and J is TRBJ1-4; TRBD1 matches at 7 bases. Germline loops: CDR1 ENHRY, CDR2 SYGVKD. The CDR3 is 13 residues long. The ends lost 10 bases at V and 5 bases at J; junction bases unmatched: 7.